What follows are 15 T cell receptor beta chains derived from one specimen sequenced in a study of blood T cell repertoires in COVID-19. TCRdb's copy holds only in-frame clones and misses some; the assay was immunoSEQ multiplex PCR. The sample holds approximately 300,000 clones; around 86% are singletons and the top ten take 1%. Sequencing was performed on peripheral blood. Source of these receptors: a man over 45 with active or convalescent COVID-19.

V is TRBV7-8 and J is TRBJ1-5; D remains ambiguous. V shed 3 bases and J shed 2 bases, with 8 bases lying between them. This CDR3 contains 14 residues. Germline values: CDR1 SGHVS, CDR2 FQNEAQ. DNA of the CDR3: TGTGCCAGCAGCTTGGAGGAAGGCAATCAGCCCCAGCATTTT. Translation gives CASSLEEGNQPQHF.

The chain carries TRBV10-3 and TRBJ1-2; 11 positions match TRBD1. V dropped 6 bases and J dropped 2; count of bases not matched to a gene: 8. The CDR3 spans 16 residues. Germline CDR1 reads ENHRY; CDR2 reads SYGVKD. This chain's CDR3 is CAIRPTGTGGNYGYTF. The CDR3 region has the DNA TGTGCCATCAGACCAACCGGGACAGGGGGAAACTATGGCTACACCTTC.

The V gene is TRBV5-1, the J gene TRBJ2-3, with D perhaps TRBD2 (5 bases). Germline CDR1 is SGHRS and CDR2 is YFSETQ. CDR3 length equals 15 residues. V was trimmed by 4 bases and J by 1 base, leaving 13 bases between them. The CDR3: CASSGVLRGTDTQYF. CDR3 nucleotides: TGCGCCAGCAGCGGGGTCCTGCGGGGCACAGATACGCAGTATTTT.

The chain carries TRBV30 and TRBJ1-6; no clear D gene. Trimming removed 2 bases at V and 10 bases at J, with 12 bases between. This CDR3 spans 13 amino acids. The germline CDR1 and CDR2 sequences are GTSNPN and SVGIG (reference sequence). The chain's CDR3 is CAWSLEVRSPLHF. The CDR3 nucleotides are TGTGCCTGGAGTCTGGAGGTCAGATCACCCCTCCACTTT.

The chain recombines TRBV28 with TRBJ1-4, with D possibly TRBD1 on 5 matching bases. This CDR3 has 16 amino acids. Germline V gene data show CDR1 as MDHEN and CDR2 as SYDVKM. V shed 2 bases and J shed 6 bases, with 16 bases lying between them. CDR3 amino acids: CASSLPLAGGYEKLFF. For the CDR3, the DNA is TGTGCCAGCAGTTTACCTTTAGCCGGGGGATATGAAAAACTGTTTTTT.

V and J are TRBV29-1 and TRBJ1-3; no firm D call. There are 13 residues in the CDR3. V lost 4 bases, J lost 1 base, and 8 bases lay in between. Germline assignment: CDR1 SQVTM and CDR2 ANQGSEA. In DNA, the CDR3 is TGCAGCGTTGGCCGCGGATCTGGAAACACCATATATTTT. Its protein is CSVGRGSGNTIYF.

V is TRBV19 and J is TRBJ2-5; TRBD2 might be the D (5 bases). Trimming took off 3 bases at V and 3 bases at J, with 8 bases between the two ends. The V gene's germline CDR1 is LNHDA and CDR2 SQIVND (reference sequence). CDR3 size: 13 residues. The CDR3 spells CASSIRGKETQYF. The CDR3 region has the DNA TGTGCCAGTAGTATTCGAGGGAAAGAGACCCAGTACTTC. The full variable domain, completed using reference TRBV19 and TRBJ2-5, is DGGITQSPKYLFRKEGQNVTLSCEQNLNHDAMYWYRQDPGQGLRLIYYSQIVNDFQKGDIAEGYSVSREKKESFPLTVTSAQKNPTAFYLCASSIRGKETQYFGPGTRLLVL.

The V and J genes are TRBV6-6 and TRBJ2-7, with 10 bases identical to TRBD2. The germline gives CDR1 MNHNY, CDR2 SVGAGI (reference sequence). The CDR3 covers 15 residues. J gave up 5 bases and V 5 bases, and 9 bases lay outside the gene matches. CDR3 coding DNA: TGTGCCAGCAGTGCCCTTACTAGCGGGAACAACGAGCAGTACTTC. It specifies CASSALTSGNNEQYF.

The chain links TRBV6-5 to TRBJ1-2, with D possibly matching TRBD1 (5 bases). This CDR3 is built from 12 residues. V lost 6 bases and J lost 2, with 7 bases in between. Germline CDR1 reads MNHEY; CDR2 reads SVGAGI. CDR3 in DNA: TGTGCCAGCAGAACAGGAAACTATGGCTACACCTTC. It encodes CASRTGNYGYTF.

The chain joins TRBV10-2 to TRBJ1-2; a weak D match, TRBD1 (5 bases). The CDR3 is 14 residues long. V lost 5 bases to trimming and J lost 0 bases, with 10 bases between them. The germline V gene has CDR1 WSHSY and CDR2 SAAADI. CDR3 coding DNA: TGCGCCAGCAGTTTACGACAGCCTAACTATGGCTACACCTTC. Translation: CASSLRQPNYGYTF.

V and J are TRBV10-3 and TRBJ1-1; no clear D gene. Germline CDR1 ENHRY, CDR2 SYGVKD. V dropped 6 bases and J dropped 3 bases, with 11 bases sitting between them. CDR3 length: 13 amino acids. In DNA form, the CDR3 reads TGTGCCATCAGCCAACAAGAGGACACTGAAGCTTTCTTT. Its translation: CAISQQEDTEAFF.

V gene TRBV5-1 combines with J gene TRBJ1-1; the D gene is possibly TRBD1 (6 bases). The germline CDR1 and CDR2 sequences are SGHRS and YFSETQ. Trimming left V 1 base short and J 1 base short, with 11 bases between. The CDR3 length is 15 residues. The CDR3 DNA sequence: TGCGCCAGCAGCTTGAGTCCGGGACAGAACACTGAAGCTTTCTTT. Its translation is CASSLSPGQNTEAFF.

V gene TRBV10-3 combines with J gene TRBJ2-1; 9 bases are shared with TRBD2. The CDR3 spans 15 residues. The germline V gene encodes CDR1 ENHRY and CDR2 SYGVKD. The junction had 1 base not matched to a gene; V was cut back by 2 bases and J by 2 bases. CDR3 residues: CAISEERGAYNEQFF. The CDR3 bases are TGTGCCATCAGTGAGGAGCGGGGGGCCTACAATGAGCAGTTCTTC.

For the CDR3, the DNA is TGCAGTGCTAGTCCACCACCACTAGCGGACACAGATACGCAGTATTTT. The encoded protein is CSASPPPLADTDTQYF. This chain links TRBV20-1 with TRBJ2-3; 8 positions agree with TRBD2. This CDR3 spans 16 amino acids. Germline lookup yields CDR1 DFQATT and CDR2 SNEGSKA (reference sequence). J was trimmed by 2 bases and V by 3 bases; bases with no gene match: 10.

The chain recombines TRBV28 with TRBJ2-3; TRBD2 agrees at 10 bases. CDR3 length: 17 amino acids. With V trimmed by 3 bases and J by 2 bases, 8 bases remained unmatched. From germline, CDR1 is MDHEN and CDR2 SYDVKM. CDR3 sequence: CASSFPTSGESTDTQYF. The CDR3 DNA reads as TGTGCCAGCAGTTTCCCCACTAGCGGGGAATCCACAGATACGCAGTATTTT.